Shown below are 14 T cell receptor beta chains from a single sample sequenced in a study of T cell repertoires in cytomegalovirus infection (dated by TCRdb to the late 2010s). Their antigen targets remain unknown. In light of the paper, this sample's treatment or condition label describes: in vitro stimulation with specific CMV peptide epitopes to enrich CMV-specific T cells. Sequencing took place on an Illumina HiSeq 1500. Through fastp at Q25 and MiXCR, TCRdb rebuilt clones from the public reads, retaining in-frame beta chains. Each entry is one CDR3 protein sequence, shown with its most common DNA and genes. The sample table records fewer than 650,000 distinct CDR3 sequences; 40% of these occur just once. Around 48% of the sample is held by the ten biggest clonotypes. This specimen was cultured PBMCs, taken from culture after CMV antigen stimulation. The receptors originated from a human donor in good health (CMV status not recorded). Some clones in this sample may be carry-over from other donors' samples.

V and J are TRBV12-3 or TRBV12-4 and TRBJ2-5; 12 positions agree with TRBD2. The V gene end was trimmed by 1 base and the J gene end by 5 bases; junction bases not matched to a gene: 8. This CDR3 has 17 amino acids. The CDR3 sequence: CASSLDLAGGPGETQYF. CDR3 bases: TGTGCCAGCAGTTTAGACCTAGCGGGAGGGCCAGGGGAGACCCAGTACTTC.

This clonotype appeared once. V gene TRBV10-3 combines with J gene TRBJ2-1; 8 bases align to TRBD1. Germline CDR1 and CDR2: ENHRY and SYGVKD. This CDR3 comprises 15 residues. The V segment lost 2 bases and the J segment 7 bases; nucleotides outside the gene matches: 7. CDR3 sequence reads: CAISENGQGTNEQFF. For the CDR3, the DNA is TGTGCCATCAGTGAGAACGGACAGGGAACTAATGAGCAGTTCTTC.

The chain links TRBV7-9 to TRBJ1-6; D is uncertain. There are 13 residues in the CDR3. V was cut by 2 bases and J by 8 bases, with 7 bases left in between. Germline-derived CDR1 and CDR2 are SEHNR and FQNEAQ (reference sequence). The CDR3 region is CASSLPLDSPLHF. The CDR3 coding sequence is TGTGCCAGCAGCTTACCTCTGGATTCACCCCTCCACTTT.

This clonotype was observed at least ten times. The chain joins TRBV7-2 to TRBJ2-7, with D perhaps given as TRBD1 or TRBD2 (8 bases each). The CDR3 sequence is 16 residues long. Trimming pared 5 bases from V and 1 base from J, leaving 18 bases between. Looked up from germline, CDR1 is SGHTA and CDR2 is FQGNSA. CDR3 loop: CASSRGGGQGSYEQYF. CDR3 sequence (DNA): TGTGCCAGCAGCCGGGGGGGCGGACAGGGATCCTACGAGCAGTACTTC.

The V call is TRBV7-8, the J call TRBJ2-1; TRBD1 might be the D (6 bases). Germline values: CDR1 SGHVS, CDR2 FQNEAQ. V gave up 5 bases and J gave up 5 bases, with 16 bases separating them. The CDR3 length is 15 residues. The CDR3 nucleotides are TGTGCCAGCAGCCCCTTTGAGGGGGTGAACAATGAGCAGTTCTTC. It translates to CASSPFEGVNNEQFF.

The table lists this clonotype with a count of one. The chain links TRBV6-5 to TRBJ2-1; weak D call: TRBD1 (6 bases). The V end was cut by 2 bases, the J end by 7 bases, with 18 bases between. Looked up from germline, CDR1 is MNHEY and CDR2 is SVGAGI. The CDR3 is made up of 16 amino acids. The CDR3 nucleotides are TGTGCCAGCAGTTACAGCACAGGGACCGACTTTAATGAGCAGTTCTTC. As protein: CASSYSTGTDFNEQFF.

This clonotype appeared a single time. The rearrangement joins TRBV6-1 to TRBJ2-2; a possible D gene is TRBD1 (5 bases). This CDR3 has 12 amino acids. Germline CDR1 MNHNS, CDR2 SASEGT. The ends were cut back, 4 bases at V and 10 bases at J, with 10 bases in the middle. CDR3 loop: CASSGGAAELFF. The DNA of the CDR3 is TGTGCCAGCAGTGGTGGGGCTGCGGAGCTGTTTTTT.

The chain employs TRBV6-6 and TRBJ1-5; tentative D call: TRBD1 (6 bases). Trimming pared 2 bases from V and 2 bases from J, leaving 19 bases between. Germline values: CDR1 MNHNY, CDR2 SVGAGI (reference sequence). CDR3 length: 18 residues. The CDR3 sequence is CASSYRPQGGYGNQPQHF. Here the CDR3 DNA reads TGTGCCAGCAGTTACAGGCCCCAAGGGGGTTACGGCAATCAGCCCCAGCATTTT.

The chain couples TRBV2 to TRBJ2-7; 9 bases are shared with TRBD1. The CDR3 spans 15 residues. With 4 bases clipped from V and 0 bases from J, the junction kept 4 bases outside the gene matches. CDR1 is SNHLY and CDR2 is FYNNEI in the germline V gene. The CDR3 sequence: CASSVGQGASYEQYF. For the CDR3, the DNA is TGTGCCAGCAGTGTGGGACAGGGCGCCTCCTACGAGCAGTACTTC.

The chain combines TRBV12-3 or TRBV12-4 with TRBJ1-2, with D uncertain. The CDR3 is 13 residues long. Deletions cut 3 bases from V and 6 bases from J, with 11 bases between. This CDR3 is CASSFSQPNGYTF. In nucleotides, the CDR3 is TGTGCCAGCAGTTTTTCCCAGCCCAATGGCTACACCTTC.

V is TRBV7-6 and J is TRBJ2-7, with D perhaps being TRBD1 or TRBD2 (5 bases each). Germline CDR1 and CDR2: SGHVS and FNYEAQ. The CDR3 spans 13 residues. The V end was cut by 1 base, the J end by 6 bases, with 10 bases between. CDR3 in amino acids: CASSLGAGAEQYF. CDR3 DNA: TGTGCCAGCAGCTTAGGGGCCGGGGCCGAGCAGTACTTC.

This chain links TRBV14 with TRBJ1-1; 8 bases align to TRBD1. The CDR3 is 16 amino acids. Germline CDR1 and CDR2: SGHDN and FVKESK. V lost 4 bases to trimming and J lost 0 bases; unmatched junction nucleotides: 7. In DNA, the CDR3 is TGTGCCAGCAGCCGCAGGGGGCTTAAGGTGAACACTGAAGCTTTCTTT. Translating it yields CASSRRGLKVNTEAFF.

This clonotype was found a few times. CDR3 in amino acids: CASSFMIGPNNYGYTF. CDR3 sequence (DNA): TGTGCCAGCAGCTTCATGATAGGGCCCAACAACTATGGCTACACCTTC. The V and J genes are TRBV7-6 and TRBJ1-2, with D hard to call. This CDR3 spans 16 amino acids. Per the germline V gene, CDR1 is SGHVS and CDR2 is FNYEAQ. V gave up 3 bases and J gave up 2 bases, with 16 bases separating them. Combining the CDR3 with reference TRBV7-6 and TRBJ1-2 gives the whole variable domain GAGVSQSPRYKVTKRGQDVALRCDPISGHVSLYWYRQALGQGPEFLTYFNYEAQQDKSGLPNDRFSAERPEGSISTLTIQRTEQRDSAMYRCASSFMIGPNNYGYTFGSGTRLTVV.

The V call is TRBV20-1, the J call TRBJ1-2, with a possible D match to TRBD1 (6 bases). Germline V gene sequence: CDR1 DFQATT, CDR2 SNEGSKA (reference sequence). There are 12 residues in the CDR3. V was pared by 4 bases and J by 8 bases, with 14 bases between. This CDR3 is CSAIRQAQGYTF. In DNA form, the CDR3 reads TGCAGTGCTATTAGACAGGCGCAGGGCTACACCTTC.